This passage covers 6 T cell receptor beta chains from one sample sequenced in a study of regulatory T cells in long-lasting Graves disease. Construction of TCR beta libraries relied on iRepertoire HTBI primers and on Arm-PCR targeting CDR3 regions. MiXCR, run by TCRdb on the multiplex PCR reads, gives a single entry per CDR3 protein. This sample yields 370,000 or so distinct CDR3 sequences, of which around 15% are seen a single time; 20% belongs to the top ten. Noted time point: newly diagnosed GD, antithyroid drugs for less than 3 months. Extracted PBMC RNA gave rise to the TCR library. The same data also went into a second study, on T cells in Graves' hyperthyroidism and ophthalmopathy.

Sequences were derived from peripheral blood mononuclear cells (PBMCs), sampled at new diagnosis, from a patient treated with antithyroid drugs. The receptors shown here come from a woman younger than 30 with Graves disease.

J is TRBJ2-7 and V is TRBV27; D is possibly TRBD1 or TRBD2 (5 bases each). The CDR3 has 12 amino acids. Germline V gives CDR1 MNHEY, CDR2 SMNVEV (reference sequence). V lost 3 bases, J lost 6 bases, and 9 bases lay in between. CDR3 sequence: CASSLQGAEQYF. CDR3 nucleotide sequence: TGTGCCAGCAGTTTGCAGGGAGCCGAGCAGTACTTC.

This clonotype was counted at least ten times. The genes are TRBV3-1 and TRBJ1-6; no clear D gene. The CDR3 length is 14 residues. The V and J ends lost 0 bases and 10 bases respectively, with 10 bases between them. CDR1 and CDR2 (germline): LGHDT, YNNKEL (reference sequence). As DNA, the CDR3 is TGTGCCAGCAGCCAAGAGATAAGAGCATCACCCCTCCACTTT. Translating it yields CASSQEIRASPLHF.

In regard to this clonotype: Lacking the conserved final phenylalanine or tryptophan, this CDR3 likely reflects a read error. This chain uses TRBV15 with TRBJ2-1, with D unclear. The germline CDR1 and CDR2 sequences are LNHNV and YYDKDF (reference sequence). V was trimmed by 8 bases and J by 5 bases, leaving 16 bases between them. This CDR3 region has 14 residues. This chain's CDR3 is CATSSTRIHNEQFS. In DNA, the CDR3 is TGTGCCACCTCGTCGACTCGGATACACAATGAGCAGTTCTCC.

This clonotype was seen ten or more times. The chain is built from TRBV28 and TRBJ2-3, with TRBD2 matching over 14 bases. V shed 5 bases, J shed 1 base, and the junction held 8 bases outside the gene matches. The CDR3 is made up of 18 amino acids. The germline V gene has CDR1 MDHEN and CDR2 SYDVKM. In DNA form, the CDR3 reads TGTGCCAGCAGTGTGACTAGCGGGAGGGTAAGGGGCACAGATACGCAGTATTTT. This sequence encodes CASSVTSGRVRGTDTQYF.

At least ten counts were recorded for this clonotype. J is TRBJ1-1 and V is TRBV19; D is uncertain. The V and J ends lost 6 bases and 1 base respectively, with 12 bases between them. The CDR3 totals 14 residues. CDR1 LNHDA and CDR2 SQIVND come from the germline V gene (reference sequence). CDR3: CASRYGLQNTEAFF. The CDR3 DNA reads as TGTGCCAGTAGGTACGGACTGCAGAACACTGAAGCTTTCTTT. The full variable domain, rest sourced from reference TRBV19 and TRBJ1-1, is DGGITQSPKYLFRKEGQNVTLSCEQNLNHDAMYWYRQDPGQGLRLIYYSQIVNDFQKGDIAEGYSVSREKKESFPLTVTSAQKNPTAFYLCASRYGLQNTEAFFGQGTRLTVV.

V is TRBV9 and J is TRBJ2-1; 7 bases fit TRBD2. CDR1 and CDR2 (germline): SGDLS, YYNGEE. The V gene end was trimmed by 4 bases and the J gene end by 7 bases; junction bases not matched to a gene: 14. This CDR3 spans 16 amino acids. The CDR3 DNA follows: TGTGCCAGCAGCAAAGAGACTAGCCGGTACGGGAATGAGCAGTTCTTC. This gives the protein CASSKETSRYGNEQFF.